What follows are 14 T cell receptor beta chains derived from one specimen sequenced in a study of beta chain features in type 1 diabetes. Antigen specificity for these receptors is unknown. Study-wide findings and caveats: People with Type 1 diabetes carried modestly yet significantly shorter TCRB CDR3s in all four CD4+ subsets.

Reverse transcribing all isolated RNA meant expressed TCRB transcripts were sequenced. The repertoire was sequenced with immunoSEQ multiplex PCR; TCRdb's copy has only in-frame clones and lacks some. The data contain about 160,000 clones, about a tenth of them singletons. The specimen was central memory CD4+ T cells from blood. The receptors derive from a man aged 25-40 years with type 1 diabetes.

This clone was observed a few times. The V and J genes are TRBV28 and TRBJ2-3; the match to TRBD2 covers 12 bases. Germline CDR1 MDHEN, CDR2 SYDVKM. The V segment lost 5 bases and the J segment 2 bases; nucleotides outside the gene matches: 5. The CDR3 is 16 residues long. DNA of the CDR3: TGTGCCAGCAGTCAAGGACTAGCGGGACTCACAGATACGCAGTATTTT. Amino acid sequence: CASSQGLAGLTDTQYF. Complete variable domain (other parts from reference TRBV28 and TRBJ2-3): DVKVTQSSRYLVKRTGEKVFLECVQDMDHENMFWYRQDPGLGLRLIYFSYDVKMKEKGDIPEGYSVSREKKERFSLILESASTNQTSMYLCASSQGLAGLTDTQYFGPGTRLTVL.

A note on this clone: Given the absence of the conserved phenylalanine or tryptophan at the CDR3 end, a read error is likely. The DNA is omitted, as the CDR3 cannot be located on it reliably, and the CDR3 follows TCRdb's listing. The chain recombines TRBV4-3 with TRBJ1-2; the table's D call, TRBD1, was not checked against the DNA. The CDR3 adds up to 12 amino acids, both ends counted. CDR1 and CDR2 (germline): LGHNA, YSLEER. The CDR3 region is CASSQEQGVQVL.

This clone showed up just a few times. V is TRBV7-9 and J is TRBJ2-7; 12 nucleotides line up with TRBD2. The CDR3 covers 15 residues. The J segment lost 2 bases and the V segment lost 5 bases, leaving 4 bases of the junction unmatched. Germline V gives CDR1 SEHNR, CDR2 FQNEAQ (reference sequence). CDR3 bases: TGTGCCAGCAGCCCGGGACTAGCGGGCCCCTACGAGCAGTACTTC. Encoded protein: CASSPGLAGPYEQYF.

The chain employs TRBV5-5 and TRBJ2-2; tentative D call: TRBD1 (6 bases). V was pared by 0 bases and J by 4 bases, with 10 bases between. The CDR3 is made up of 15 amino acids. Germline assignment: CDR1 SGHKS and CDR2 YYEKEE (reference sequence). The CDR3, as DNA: TGTGCCAGCAGCTTGGATCCAGGGGTCACCGGGGAGCTGTTTTTT. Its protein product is CASSLDPGVTGELFF.

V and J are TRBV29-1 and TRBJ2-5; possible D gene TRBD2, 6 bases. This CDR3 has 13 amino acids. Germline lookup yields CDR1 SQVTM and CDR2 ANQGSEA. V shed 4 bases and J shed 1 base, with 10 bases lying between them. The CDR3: CSVGRGAQETQYF. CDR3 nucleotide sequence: TGCAGCGTTGGGCGGGGAGCCCAAGAGACCCAGTACTTC.

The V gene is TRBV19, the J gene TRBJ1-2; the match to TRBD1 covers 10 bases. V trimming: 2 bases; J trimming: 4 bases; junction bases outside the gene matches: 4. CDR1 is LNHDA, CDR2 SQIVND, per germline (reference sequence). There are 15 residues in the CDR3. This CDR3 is CASSISDRGGYGYTF. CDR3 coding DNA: TGTGCCAGTAGTATATCGGACAGGGGGGGCTATGGCTACACCTTC.

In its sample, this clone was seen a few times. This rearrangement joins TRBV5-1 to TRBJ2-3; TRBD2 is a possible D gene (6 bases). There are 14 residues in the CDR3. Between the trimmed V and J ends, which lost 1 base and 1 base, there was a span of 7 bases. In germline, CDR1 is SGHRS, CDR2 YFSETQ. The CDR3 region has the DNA TGCGCCAGCAGCTTGTCTAGCGGCACAGATACGCAGTATTTT. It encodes CASSLSSGTDTQYF.

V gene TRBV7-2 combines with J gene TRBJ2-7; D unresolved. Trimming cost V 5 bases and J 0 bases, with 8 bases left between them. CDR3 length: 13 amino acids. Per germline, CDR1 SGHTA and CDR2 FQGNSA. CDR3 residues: CASSPGVSYEQYF. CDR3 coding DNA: TGTGCCAGCAGCCCCGGTGTCTCCTACGAGCAGTACTTC.

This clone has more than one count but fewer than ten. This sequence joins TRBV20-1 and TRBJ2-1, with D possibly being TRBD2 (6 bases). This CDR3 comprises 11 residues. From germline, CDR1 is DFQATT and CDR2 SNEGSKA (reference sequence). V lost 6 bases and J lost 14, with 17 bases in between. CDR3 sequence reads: CSALRLDVKFF. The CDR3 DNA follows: TGCAGTGCCCTTCGACTAGATGTGAAGTTCTTC.

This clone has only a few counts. The CDR3 DNA reads TGCGCCAGCAGCCAAGATTGGACTAGAGACAATGAGCAGTTCTTC. Its translation is CASSQDWTRDNEQFF. V is TRBV4-3 and J is TRBJ2-1; 7 bases fit TRBD2. V shed 0 bases, J shed 5 bases, and the junction held 4 bases outside the gene matches. The CDR3 spans 15 residues. The V gene's germline CDR1 is LGHNA and CDR2 YSLEER.

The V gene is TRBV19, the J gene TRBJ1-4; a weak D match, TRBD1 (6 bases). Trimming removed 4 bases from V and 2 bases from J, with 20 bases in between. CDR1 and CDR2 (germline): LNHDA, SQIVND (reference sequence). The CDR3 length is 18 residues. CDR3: CASSTSTGSSTTNEKLFF. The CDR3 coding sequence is TGTGCCAGTAGTACCTCGACAGGATCGAGCACGACTAATGAAAAACTGTTTTTT.

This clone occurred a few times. In nucleotides, the CDR3 is TGTGCCAGCTCACCACTGGCGATTGGGGCCACCGGGGAGCTGTTTTTT. It translates to CASSPLAIGATGELFF. This chain links TRBV18 with TRBJ2-2, with D perhaps TRBD1 (5 bases). The V gene's germline CDR1 is KGHSH and CDR2 LQKENI. The CDR3 covers 16 residues. V dropped 1 base and J dropped 4 bases, with 13 bases sitting between them.

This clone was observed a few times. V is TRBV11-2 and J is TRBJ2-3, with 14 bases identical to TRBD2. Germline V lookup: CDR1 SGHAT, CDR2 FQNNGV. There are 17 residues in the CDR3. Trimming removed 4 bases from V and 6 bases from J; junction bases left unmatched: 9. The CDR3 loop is CASSSIPTSGRADTQYF. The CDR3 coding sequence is TGTGCCAGCAGCTCCATCCCGACTAGCGGGAGGGCTGATACGCAGTATTTT.

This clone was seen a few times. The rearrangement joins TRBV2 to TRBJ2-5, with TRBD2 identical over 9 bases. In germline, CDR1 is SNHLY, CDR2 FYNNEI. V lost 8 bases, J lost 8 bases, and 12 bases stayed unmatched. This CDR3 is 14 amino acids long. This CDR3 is CASGSGREGLTQYF. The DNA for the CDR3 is TGTGCCAGCGGATCGGGGCGGGAGGGCCTCACCCAGTACTTC.